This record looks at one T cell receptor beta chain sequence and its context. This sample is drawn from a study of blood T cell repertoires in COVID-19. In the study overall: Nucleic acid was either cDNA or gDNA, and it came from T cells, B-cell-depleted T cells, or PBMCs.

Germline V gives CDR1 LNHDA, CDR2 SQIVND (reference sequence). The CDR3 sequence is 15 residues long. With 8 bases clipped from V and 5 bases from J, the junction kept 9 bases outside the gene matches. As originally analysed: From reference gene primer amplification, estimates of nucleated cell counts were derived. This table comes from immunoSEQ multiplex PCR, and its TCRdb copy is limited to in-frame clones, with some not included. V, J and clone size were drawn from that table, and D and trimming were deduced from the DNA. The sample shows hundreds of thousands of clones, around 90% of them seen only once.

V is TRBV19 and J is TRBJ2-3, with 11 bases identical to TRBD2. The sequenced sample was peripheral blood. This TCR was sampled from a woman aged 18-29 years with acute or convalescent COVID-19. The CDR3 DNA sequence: TGTGCCAGTCCACAAACTAGCGGGGGCCTAGATACGCAGTATTTT. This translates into CASPQTSGGLDTQYF.